This passage covers 27 T cell receptor beta chains from one sample sequenced in a study of graft-versus-host responses after intestinal transplantation. Some clones are missing from TCRdb's copy, which holds only in-frame ones; the method was immunoSEQ multiplex PCR. There are about 130,000 clones in the sample; around nine tenths occur only once, and around 0.15% lies in the top ten. These receptors' targets are unknown. This specimen was unstimulated CD4+ T cells sorted from spleen or lymph node cells, taken before intestinal transplant. The source is a human donor who received an intestinal transplant.

This sequence joins TRBV4-1 and TRBJ1-6, with D maybe TRBD1 (5 bases). V lost 3 bases, J lost 8 bases, and 14 bases lay in between. The CDR3 is 15 amino acids. The germline V gene encodes CDR1 MGHRA and CDR2 YSYEKL. The CDR3 is CASSHVQDSDSPLHF. In DNA form, the CDR3 reads TGCGCCAGCAGCCACGTACAGGATTCCGATTCACCCCTCCACTTT.

The chain joins TRBV4-2 to TRBJ2-6; D possibly uses TRBD1 or TRBD2 (5 bases each). CDR3 length: 14 residues. Trimming took off 4 bases at V and 13 bases at J, with 17 bases between the two ends. Germline V gene sequence: CDR1 LGHNA, CDR2 YNFKEQ. CDR3 loop: CASSPRRQGAVLTF. The CDR3 nucleotides are TGTGCCAGCAGCCCCCGGAGGCAGGGCGCGGTCCTGACTTTC.

This clone was found once. The chain uses TRBV5-1 and TRBJ1-2; TRBD1 agrees at 9 bases. The CDR3 extends over 14 amino acids. V trimming: 6 bases; J trimming: 6 bases; junction bases outside the gene matches: 9. Germline V lookup: CDR1 SGHRS, CDR2 YFSETQ. The CDR3 reads CASNFGQGRDGYTF. DNA for the CDR3: TGCGCCAGCAACTTCGGACAGGGGAGAGATGGCTACACCTTC.

This sequence joins TRBV7-8 and TRBJ2-7, with a weak D call TRBD1 (6 bases). Germline assignment: CDR1 SGHVS and CDR2 FQNEAQ. The CDR3 has 14 residues. Trimming removed 4 bases from V and 2 bases from J, with 12 bases in between. The CDR3 sequence: CASSSQSGAYEQYF. CDR3 nucleotide sequence: TGTGCCAGCAGCTCTCAGTCAGGGGCCTACGAGCAGTACTTC.

The rearrangement uses TRBV11-3 and TRBJ2-6; TRBD1 might be the D (6 bases). The length of the CDR3 is 16 residues. Trimming cost V 5 bases and J 0 bases, with 11 bases left between them. The V gene's germline CDR1 is SGHNT and CDR2 YENEEA. The CDR3 loop is CASSVRGSSGANVLTF. The DNA for the CDR3 is TGTGCCAGCAGCGTCAGGGGCTCCTCTGGGGCCAACGTCCTGACTTTC. The complete variable domain, with remaining parts taken from reference TRBV11-3 and TRBJ2-6, reads EAGVVQSPRYKIIEKKQPVAFWCNPISGHNTLYWYLQNLGQGPELLIRYENEEAVDDSQLPKDRFSAERLKGVDSTLKIQPAELGDSAVYLCASSVRGSSGANVLTFGAGSRLTVL.

The chain uses TRBV9 and TRBJ2-2; D possibly corresponds to TRBD2 (5 bases). The V end lost 0 bases, the J end lost 6 bases, and 12 bases lay between the germline ends. CDR1 is SGDLS and CDR2 is YYNGEE in the germline V gene. This CDR3 region has 15 residues. The DNA of the CDR3 is TGTGCCAGCAGCGTAGAGTTATCCGGGGCCGGGGAGCTGTTTTTT. Translating gives CASSVELSGAGELFF.

This chain joins TRBV6-1 and TRBJ1-2; D is perhaps TRBD1 (6 bases). Germline CDR1 MNHNS, CDR2 SASEGT. This CDR3 has 13 residues. The ends were cut back, 11 bases at V and 3 bases at J, with 16 bases in the middle. The CDR3 reads CAHLGGYDYGYTF. DNA of the CDR3: TGTGCCCATCTCGGGGGCTACGACTATGGCTACACCTTC.

The genes are TRBV19 and TRBJ1-2; 10 bases are shared with TRBD1. Trimming cost V 5 bases and J 4 bases; bases outside gene matches: 1. Germline V gives CDR1 LNHDA, CDR2 SQIVND (reference sequence). This CDR3 has 13 residues. CDR3 protein: CASSDRGPYGYTF. The CDR3, as DNA: TGTGCCAGTAGTGACAGGGGGCCCTATGGCTACACCTTC.

V is TRBV11-1 and J is TRBJ2-5, with a tentative D call TRBD1 (6 bases). This CDR3 has 14 residues. Trimming left V 6 bases short and J 2 bases short, with 13 bases between. Germline CDR1 is SGHAT and CDR2 is FQDESV (reference sequence). The CDR3, as DNA: TGTGCCAGCAGGCTCCGGGACACACAAGAGACCCAGTACTTC. It codes for CASRLRDTQETQYF.

The chain links TRBV10-3 to TRBJ2-6; D unresolved. Trimming shortened V by 0 bases and J by 4 bases, and 7 bases separated the two germline ends. Germline V gene lookup returns CDR1 ENHRY and CDR2 SYGVKD. The CDR3 spans 15 residues. The CDR3 reads CAISESLAGANVLTF. Written as DNA, the CDR3 is TGTGCCATCAGTGAGTCGTTGGCCGGGGCCAACGTCCTGACTTTC.

The chain carries TRBV27 and TRBJ1-1; TRBD1 aligns across 7 bases. Unmatched junction bases numbered 7, after V lost 5 bases and J lost 1 base. Germline CDR1 and CDR2: MNHEY and SMNVEV (reference sequence). The CDR3 consists of 15 residues. As DNA, the CDR3 is TGTGCCAGCAGTCCACCCTACAGGGGGAACACTGAAGCTTTCTTT. Protein product: CASSPPYRGNTEAFF.

The chain carries TRBV4-1 and TRBJ2-1, with 11 bases fitting TRBD2. CDR3 length: 20 residues. CDR1 is MGHRA, CDR2 YSYEKL, per germline. V dropped 0 bases and J dropped 0; count of bases not matched to a gene: 10. CDR3 protein: CASSQESLAGGRSSYNEQFF. In DNA form, the CDR3 reads TGCGCCAGCAGCCAAGAGAGCCTAGCGGGGGGCCGGAGCTCCTACAATGAGCAGTTCTTC.

This clone appeared a single time. The V call is TRBV5-6, the J call TRBJ2-7, with D maybe TRBD1 (7 bases). Germline-derived CDR1 and CDR2 are SGHDT and YYEEEE. Trimming shortened V by 4 bases and J by 7 bases, and 18 bases separated the two germline ends. The CDR3 is 14 residues long. The DNA of the CDR3 is TGTGCCAGCAGCCAAGGACAGGCACGGGAGGAGCAGTACTTC. This gives the protein CASSQGQAREEQYF.

The chain couples TRBV10-1 to TRBJ2-5, with D maybe TRBD2 (6 bases). This CDR3 is built from 15 residues. Germline V lookup: CDR1 WNHNN, CDR2 SYGVQD (reference sequence). The V gene lost 0 bases and the J gene lost 4 bases, with 12 bases spanning the gap. The chain's CDR3 is CASSESLRGPETQYF. The DNA of the CDR3 is TGCGCCAGCAGTGAGTCTTTGCGGGGTCCAGAGACCCAGTACTTC.

J is TRBJ2-2 and V is TRBV2; 10 positions match TRBD1. From germline, CDR1 is SNHLY and CDR2 FYNNEI. CDR3 length: 14 amino acids. The V gene end was trimmed by 7 bases and the J gene end by 7 bases; junction bases not matched to a gene: 6. CDR3 coding DNA: TGTGCCAGCAAGGGACAGGGGTTGGGCGGGGAGCTGTTTTTT. It encodes CASKGQGLGGELFF.

The rearrangement uses TRBV7-3 and TRBJ2-5, with D tentatively TRBD1 (6 bases). V was cut by 4 bases and J by 4 bases, with 19 bases left in between. The CDR3 consists of 16 residues. Germline V lookup: CDR1 SGHTA, CDR2 FQGTGA. The CDR3 DNA reads TGTGCCAGCAGCTCAGGGGCACTAACGCGAGGAGAGACCCAGTACTTC. This gives the protein CASSSGALTRGETQYF.

V gene TRBV7-9 combines with J gene TRBJ1-3; D uncertain. The CDR3 sequence is 14 residues long. The V gene lost 4 bases and the J gene lost 0 bases, with 7 bases spanning the gap. CDR1 is SEHNR, CDR2 FQNEAQ, per germline (reference sequence). In nucleotides, the CDR3 is TGTGCCAGCAGCTCGATGGGCTCTGGAAACACCATATATTTT. Protein: CASSSMGSGNTIYF.

The chain is built from TRBV6-5 and TRBJ2-5; D remains ambiguous. V lost 5 bases and J 5 bases, leaving 12 bases between the germline ends. Germline assignment: CDR1 MNHEY and CDR2 SVGAGI. The CDR3 covers 13 residues. CDR3 bases: TGTGCCAGCAGTATATTCGGCCGGGAGACCCAGTACTTC. Translation gives CASSIFGRETQYF.

V and J are TRBV6-1 and TRBJ1-3; no reliable D call. The germline CDR1 and CDR2 sequences are MNHNS and SASEGT. This CDR3 spans 16 amino acids. The V gene lost 1 base and the J gene lost 0 bases, with 10 bases spanning the gap. The CDR3 loop reads CASSEEWGISGNTIYF. CDR3 bases: TGTGCCAGCAGTGAAGAATGGGGTATCTCTGGAAACACCATATATTTT.

V usage is TRBV30 and J usage is TRBJ1-5; 9 positions match TRBD1. Looked up from germline, CDR1 is GTSNPN and CDR2 is SVGIG (reference sequence). CDR3 length equals 15 residues. V was clipped by 2 bases and J by 7 bases; unmatched bases: 9. The CDR3 here is CAWSNTGGGGQPQHF. The CDR3 coding sequence is TGTGCCTGGAGTAACACAGGGGGCGGCGGCCAGCCCCAGCATTTT.

This sequence joins TRBV5-1 and TRBJ2-2; possibly TRBD1 for D (5 bases). There are 16 residues in the CDR3. The V and J ends lost 3 bases and 1 base respectively, with 13 bases between them. Germline V gene sequence: CDR1 SGHRS, CDR2 YFSETQ. This CDR3 reads CASSSVGQRNTGELFF. CDR3 nucleotides: TGCGCCAGCAGCTCGGTCGGACAAAGGAACACCGGGGAGCTGTTTTTT.

The V call is TRBV12-5, the J call TRBJ1-1, with a tentative D call TRBD1 (5 bases). V shed 4 bases and J shed 3 bases, with 9 bases lying between them. The germline V gene has CDR1 LGHNT and CDR2 FRNRAP. CDR3 length: 13 residues. CDR3 nucleotides: TGTGCTAGTGGTTCAAGGGGCGACACTGAAGCTTTCTTT. Protein sequence: CASGSRGDTEAFF.

The chain employs TRBV11-3 and TRBJ1-2, with TRBD1 matching 7 bases. The CDR3 contains 14 residues. Germline V gene lookup returns CDR1 SGHNT and CDR2 YENEEA. J gave up 5 bases and V 3 bases, and 6 bases lay outside the gene matches. The CDR3 nucleotides read TGTGCCAGCAGCTTTAGCGGACAGGATTATGGCTACACCTTC. Translating it yields CASSFSGQDYGYTF. The full variable domain, its missing parts supplied by reference TRBV11-3 and TRBJ1-2, is EAGVVQSPRYKIIEKKQPVAFWCNPISGHNTLYWYLQNLGQGPELLIRYENEEAVDDSQLPKDRFSAERLKGVDSTLKIQPAELGDSAVYLCASSFSGQDYGYTFGSGTRLTVV.

V and J are TRBV6-5 and TRBJ1-4, with D possibly TRBD1 on 5 matching bases. The length of the CDR3 is 13 residues. V lost 5 bases, J lost 6 bases, and 10 bases lay in between. Germline CDR1 MNHEY, CDR2 SVGAGI. CDR3 bases: TGTGCCAGCAGTGAGCAGGGAGATGAAAAACTGTTTTTT. Protein product: CASSEQGDEKLFF.

The chain recombines TRBV2 with TRBJ1-1; TRBD1 agrees at 9 bases. CDR3 length: 16 amino acids. Germline-derived CDR1 and CDR2 are SNHLY and FYNNEI. Losses at the gene ends were 7 bases for V and 4 bases for J; bases not matched to a gene: 13. DNA of the CDR3: TGTGCCAGCACGGCGGCGACAGGGGGGGTGAGCACTGAAGCTTTCTTT. Translated: CASTAATGGVSTEAFF.

This clone was seen a single time. V gene TRBV11-2 combines with J gene TRBJ2-3; 9 bases align to TRBD2. After removal of 5 bases from V and 0 bases from J, the junction contained 12 bases not matched to a gene. CDR3 length: 18 residues. CDR1 is SGHAT, CDR2 FQNNGV, per germline. This CDR3 is CASSALAGTKTSTDTQYF. CDR3 coding DNA: TGTGCCAGCAGCGCCCTAGCGGGGACCAAAACTAGCACAGATACGCAGTATTTT.

The CDR3 sequence is CASRKQGLGNQPQHF. In DNA, the CDR3 is TGTGCCAGCAGGAAACAGGGGCTTGGCAATCAGCCCCAGCATTTT. The chain employs TRBV6-1 and TRBJ1-5, with 7 bases fitting TRBD1. After removal of 6 bases from V and 2 bases from J, the junction contained 7 bases not matched to a gene. CDR1 MNHNS and CDR2 SASEGT come from the germline V gene. The CDR3 totals 15 residues.